The 29 T cell receptor beta chains below were found in one sample sequenced in a study of blood T cell repertoires in COVID-19. The assay was immunoSEQ multiplex PCR, and TCRdb's table has in-frame clones only and misses some. The sample lists approximately 260,000 clones; 90% were seen once. Sequencing input: peripheral blood. These receptors all come from a woman in her thirties or forties with acute or convalescent COVID-19.

The chain joins TRBV12-3 or TRBV12-4 to TRBJ1-5; D might be TRBD1 (5 bases). The CDR3 spans 13 residues. Deletions cut 3 bases from V and 5 bases from J, with 8 bases between. The CDR3 protein is CASSFLRDQPQHF. The DNA for the CDR3 is TGTGCCAGCAGTTTCCTCAGGGATCAGCCCCAGCATTTT.

V and J are TRBV19 and TRBJ1-5, with D perhaps TRBD1 (5 bases). Germline CDR1 and CDR2: LNHDA and SQIVND (reference sequence). This CDR3 contains 15 residues. Trimming removed 6 bases from V and 0 bases from J, with 12 bases in between. CDR3 DNA: TGTGCCAGTAGATCAGGGCATTATAGCAATCAGCCCCAGCATTTT. Residues: CASRSGHYSNQPQHF.

This clone was recorded once. J is TRBJ1-6 and V is TRBV27, with a weak D call TRBD1 (5 bases). Germline CDR1 and CDR2: MNHEY and SMNVEV (reference sequence). The CDR3 contains 16 residues. With 6 bases removed from V and 0 bases from J, the gap between germline ends came to 12 bases. CDR3 residues: CASRIGRASYNSPLHF. Written as DNA, the CDR3 is TGTGCCAGCAGAATAGGCAGGGCCTCCTATAATTCACCCCTCCACTTT.

The CDR3 bases are TGTGCCAGCAGCTTGACCGCCGCAGGGGGGTATGAAAAACTGTTTTTT. The encoded protein is CASSLTAAGGYEKLFF. The V gene is TRBV7-9, the J gene TRBJ1-4, with 7 nucleotides matching TRBD1. V shed 3 bases, J shed 6 bases, and the junction held 10 bases outside the gene matches. CDR3 size: 16 residues. Germline-derived CDR1 and CDR2 are SEHNR and FQNEAQ (reference sequence).

This chain joins TRBV19 and TRBJ1-6; 8 bases match TRBD1. The ends lost 5 bases at V and 0 bases at J; junction bases unmatched: 6. Germline CDR1 LNHDA, CDR2 SQIVND (reference sequence). The CDR3 has 17 amino acids. Here the CDR3 DNA reads TGTGCCAGTAGTTCCCGGACAGGGAGCTCCTATAATTCACCCCTCCACTTT. As protein: CASSSRTGSSYNSPLHF.

The V gene is TRBV9, the J gene TRBJ2-2, with TRBD1 identical over 7 bases. This CDR3 region has 15 residues. The V gene's germline CDR1 is SGDLS and CDR2 YYNGEE. J lost 6 bases, V lost 0 bases, and 5 bases had no gene match. CDR3 loop: CASSVDDRAAGELFF. CDR3 nucleotide sequence: TGTGCCAGCAGCGTAGATGACAGGGCAGCCGGGGAGCTGTTTTTT.

The genes are TRBV7-8 and TRBJ1-2; a possible D gene is TRBD1 (5 bases). The CDR3 covers 18 residues. CDR1 and CDR2 (germline): SGHVS, FQNEAQ. The V end was cut by 5 bases, the J end by 5 bases, with 27 bases between. CDR3 sequence reads: CASSALVRDLPHLYGYTF. CDR3 nucleotides: TGTGCCAGCAGCGCGTTGGTCAGGGACTTACCACATCTGTATGGCTACACCTTC.

The gene calls are TRBV7-9 and TRBJ1-2; TRBD1 aligns across 7 bases. Germline V gene lookup returns CDR1 SEHNR and CDR2 FQNEAQ (reference sequence). This CDR3 is 15 amino acids long. Losses at the gene ends were 11 bases for V and 4 bases for J; bases not matched to a gene: 16. The CDR3 DNA sequence: TGTGCCGTAAGGACCGGGACAGCCTTCCTCTATGGCTACACCTTC. The encoded protein is CAVRTGTAFLYGYTF.

This clone has only one observation. V usage is TRBV7-2 and J usage is TRBJ2-3, with 9 positions matching TRBD2. The trim removed 5 bases at V and 2 bases at J, leaving 8 bases unmatched. This CDR3 comprises 16 residues. Germline V lookup: CDR1 SGHTA, CDR2 FQGNSA. CDR3 in amino acids: CASSQERGAPTDTQYF. The CDR3 DNA follows: TGTGCCAGCAGCCAAGAGCGGGGGGCCCCCACAGATACGCAGTATTTT.

This clone was observed a single time. The genes are TRBV19 and TRBJ1-3; 9 nucleotides align to TRBD1. CDR3 size: 16 residues. V was pared by 5 bases and J by 3 bases, with 8 bases of the junction left unmatched. The germline CDR1 and CDR2 sequences are LNHDA and SQIVND (reference sequence). The DNA of the CDR3 is TGTGCCAGTAGTGCGACACAGGGGGCGCGTGGAAACACCATATATTTT. Amino acids: CASSATQGARGNTIYF.

This clone occurred a few times. The chain employs TRBV7-2 and TRBJ1-1; TRBD1 agrees at 7 bases. Germline values: CDR1 SGHTA, CDR2 FQGNSA. Germline trimming cut 2 bases from V and 8 bases from J; bases unmatched to any gene: 5. This CDR3 is built from 13 residues. Written as DNA, the CDR3 is TGTGCCAGCAGCTTAAATAGGGACAGAGAAGCTTTCTTT. Protein: CASSLNRDREAFF.

The chain recombines TRBV6-5 with TRBJ1-6; TRBD1 might be the D (5 bases). V was clipped by 2 bases and J by 7 bases, with 12 bases between them. The length of the CDR3 is 15 residues. Germline values: CDR1 MNHEY, CDR2 SVGAGI. The CDR3, as DNA: TGTGCCAGCAGTTACCCTCGACAGTACAATTCACCCCTCCACTTT. It is translated as CASSYPRQYNSPLHF.

The CDR3 nucleotides read TGTGCCAGCAGCCAAGGGGGCGTCAGGAAACTGTTTTTT. Its protein is CASSQGGVRKLFF. This chain uses TRBV4-2 with TRBJ1-4; maybe TRBD1 (5 bases). V lost 1 base and J lost 11, with 11 bases in between. From germline, CDR1 is LGHNA and CDR2 YNFKEQ. The CDR3 totals 13 residues.

This clone came up once. This rearrangement joins TRBV10-1 to TRBJ2-2; TRBD1 matches at 7 bases. V gave up 2 bases and J gave up 6 bases; unmatched junction bases: 3. There are 14 residues in the CDR3. Germline CDR1 WNHNN, CDR2 SYGVQD (reference sequence). The CDR3 bases are TGCGCCAGCAGTGAGCCACAGGGGTCCGGGGAGCTGTTTTTT. Protein product: CASSEPQGSGELFF.

V gene TRBV7-6 combines with J gene TRBJ2-1; 12 bases fit TRBD2. With 5 bases clipped from V and 3 bases from J, the junction kept 2 bases outside the gene matches. This CDR3 has 15 amino acids. Per the germline V gene, CDR1 is SGHVS and CDR2 is FNYEAQ. CDR3 sequence: CASSASGGDYNEQFF. Here the CDR3 DNA reads TGTGCCAGCAGCGCTAGCGGGGGGGACTACAATGAGCAGTTCTTC. The full variable domain, in which reference TRBV7-6 and TRBJ2-1 provide the parts outside the CDR3, is GAGVSQSPRYKVTKRGQDVALRCDPISGHVSLYWYRQALGQGPEFLTYFNYEAQQDKSGLPNDRFSAERPEGSISTLTIQRTEQRDSAMYRCASSASGGDYNEQFFGPGTRLTVL.

This chain connects TRBV27 to TRBJ1-5; no reliable D call. V was clipped by 6 bases and J by 0 bases, with 6 bases between them. The CDR3 extends over 13 amino acids. Per germline, CDR1 MNHEY and CDR2 SMNVEV (reference sequence). The CDR3 spells CASSGDSNQPQHF. CDR3 nucleotides: TGTGCCAGCAGCGGTGATAGCAATCAGCCCCAGCATTTT.

The table lists this clone with a count of one. The chain uses TRBV6-5 and TRBJ2-2; 9 bases align to TRBD1. V trimming: 2 bases; J trimming: 6 bases; junction bases outside the gene matches: 7. Germline lookup yields CDR1 MNHEY and CDR2 SVGAGI. The CDR3 has 16 residues. CDR3 bases: TGTGCCAGCAGTTACCTCGGGACAGGGTCGGCCGGGGAGCTGTTTTTT. Protein: CASSYLGTGSAGELFF.

This sequence joins TRBV5-1 and TRBJ2-5, with D possibly being TRBD1 (6 bases). The germline gives CDR1 SGHRS, CDR2 YFSETQ. The CDR3 contains 15 residues. V was pared by 3 bases and J by 2 bases, with 14 bases between. Here the CDR3 DNA reads TGCGCCAGCAGCTCGCTAGGACAGTCTCAAGAGACCCAGTACTTC. It encodes CASSSLGQSQETQYF.

The chain couples TRBV6-6 to TRBJ1-3; D perhaps matches TRBD1 (6 bases). Germline V gene data show CDR1 as MNHNY and CDR2 as SVGAGI (reference sequence). Trimming removed 8 bases from V and 0 bases from J, with 11 bases in between. The CDR3 has 14 amino acids. The CDR3 loop is CASARGSSGNTIYF. CDR3 coding DNA: TGTGCCAGCGCCAGGGGTAGCTCTGGAAACACCATATATTTT.

The chain combines TRBV5-4 with TRBJ1-1; 7 nucleotides align to TRBD1. The CDR3 runs to 13 residues. The V gene end was trimmed by 9 bases and the J gene end by 2 bases; junction bases not matched to a gene: 7. Germline V gives CDR1 SGHNT, CDR2 YYREEE (reference sequence). In DNA, the CDR3 is TGTGCCACTACGACAGGGAAAAACACTGAAGCTTTCTTT. Its translation is CATTTGKNTEAFF.

CDR3 DNA: TGTGCCAGCAGCCCGGGACAGGGGTTCCCTGGGGCCAACGTCCTGACTTTC. Translation: CASSPGQGFPGANVLTF. J is TRBJ2-6 and V is TRBV27, with 10 nucleotides matching TRBD1. The CDR3 has 17 amino acids. Per the germline V gene, CDR1 is MNHEY and CDR2 is SMNVEV (reference sequence). The trim removed 6 bases at V and 2 bases at J, leaving 7 bases unmatched.

The rearrangement uses TRBV2 and TRBJ1-2, with TRBD1 matching over 12 bases. The germline V gene encodes CDR1 SNHLY and CDR2 FYNNEI. CDR3 length: 15 residues. The J segment lost 6 bases and the V segment lost 6 bases, leaving 8 bases of the junction unmatched. CDR3 in amino acids: CASSAGTGGFNGYTF. The CDR3 DNA is TGTGCCAGCAGCGCCGGGACAGGGGGCTTCAATGGCTACACCTTC.

V gene TRBV9 combines with J gene TRBJ2-1, with 9 nucleotides matching TRBD2. CDR3 length: 16 residues. With V trimmed by 1 base and J by 1 base, 3 bases remained unmatched. The germline gives CDR1 SGDLS, CDR2 YYNGEE. CDR3 DNA sequence: TGTGCCAGCAGCGTAACTAGCGGGCCTTCCTACAATGAGCAGTTCTTC. Protein product: CASSVTSGPSYNEQFF.

This rearrangement joins TRBV2 to TRBJ1-1, with D perhaps TRBD1 (6 bases). Trimming removed 6 bases at V and 5 bases at J, with 16 bases between. Germline V lookup: CDR1 SNHLY, CDR2 FYNNEI. This CDR3 comprises 14 residues. The chain's CDR3 is CASSEGGVGTEAFF. CDR3 bases: TGTGCCAGCAGCGAGGGGGGGGTAGGGACTGAAGCTTTCTTT.

The genes are TRBV20-1 and TRBJ1-1, with no clear D. This CDR3 has 11 amino acids. V lost 4 bases to trimming and J lost 1 base, with 4 bases between them. Germline-derived CDR1 and CDR2 are DFQATT and SNEGSKA (reference sequence). The CDR3 bases are TGCAGTGCTATTCGGAACACTGAAGCTTTCTTT. As protein: CSAIRNTEAFF.

This chain uses TRBV18 with TRBJ1-2; 8 positions agree with TRBD1. The germline gives CDR1 KGHSH, CDR2 LQKENI. This CDR3 spans 13 amino acids. Losses at the gene ends were 3 bases for V and 8 bases for J; bases not matched to a gene: 5. The CDR3 bases are TGTGCCAGCTCACCGCCAGGGGGCGTCGGCTACACCTTC. Protein sequence: CASSPPGGVGYTF.

This sequence joins TRBV7-8 and TRBJ1-1; D perhaps matches TRBD1 (6 bases). Trimming took 0 bases from V and 9 from J, leaving 23 bases between them. CDR1 SGHVS and CDR2 FQNEAQ come from the germline V gene. The CDR3 has 17 amino acids. The CDR3: CASSLAGANGGRGKAFF. For the CDR3, the DNA is TGTGCCAGCAGCTTAGCCGGGGCCAATGGAGGGAGGGGGAAAGCTTTCTTT.

The chain is built from TRBV5-1 and TRBJ2-2, with TRBD2 matching over 8 bases. Germline CDR1 reads SGHRS; CDR2 reads YFSETQ. The CDR3 has 15 residues. The trim removed 5 bases at V and 6 bases at J, leaving 9 bases unmatched. CDR3: CASRNLLAGPGELFF. The CDR3, as DNA: TGCGCCAGCAGAAATCTCCTAGCGGGCCCCGGGGAGCTGTTTTTT.

The V and J genes are TRBV6-6 and TRBJ2-7; 7 bases match TRBD2. Germline V gives CDR1 MNHNY, CDR2 SVGAGI (reference sequence). V shed 5 bases, J shed 4 bases, and the junction held 11 bases outside the gene matches. This CDR3 contains 15 residues. The CDR3 spells CASSNGGGLVYEQYV. CDR3 DNA: TGTGCCAGCAGTAACGGCGGGGGATTGGTGTACGAGCAGTACGTC.